Sequencing of this T cell receptor (beta chain) was carried out in a study of T cells expressing NK-cell markers. The wider study: Within the sequenced cohort of eight donors, seven exhibited HCMV seropositivity and one was seronegative.

TCRdb reprocessed the 5' RACE reads and stores each CDR3 protein as one record, lacking DNA. The sample has 16,000 or so distinct CDR3 sequences; the top ten hold 50% to 70%. Germline V gene data show CDR1 as SGHAT and CDR2 as FQNNGV. CDR3 length equals 14 residues. The clonotype originates from a man aged 18 to 69 in good health. Sequencing input: blood T cells: a sorted CD56 or NKG2C T cell subset, CD4+ or CD8+ T cells, or bulk PBMC T cells (not recorded which). The chain carries TRBV11-2 and TRBJ2-1; TCRdb's D call of TRBD1 is untestable without DNA. The CDR3 loop reads CASSSFRARDEQFF. Together with reference TRBV11-2 and TRBJ2-1, the CDR3 gives the full variable domain: EAGVAQSPRYKIIEKRQSVAFWCNPISGHATLYWYQQILGQGPKLLIQFQNNGVVDDSQLPKDRFSAERLKGVDSTLKIQPAKLEDSAVYLCASSSFRARDEQFFGPGTRLTVL.